This T cell receptor (beta chain) was documented in a study of T-cell reconstitution after alpha-beta-depleted transplantation in children. It was with unique molecular identifiers that the TCRbeta library was prepared. TCRdb re-derived calls from the PCR reads in MiXCR, one entry per CDR3 protein. The table records roughly 220,000 distinct CDR3 sequences, around 9.7% of them present only once. This clonotype was seen ten or more times. The V end lost 6 bases, the J end lost 7 bases, and 12 bases lay between the germline ends. CDR3 length: 12 residues. Germline V gene sequence: CDR1 ENHRY, CDR2 SYGVKD.

The sequencing used PBMCs from the stem cell graft donor, collected from the stem cell graft. The chain links TRBV10-3 to TRBJ1-2; no definite D call. The source of this sequence is a human donor who donated a stem cell graft to a child with SCID. As DNA, the CDR3 is TGTGCCATCAGGAAGGCTTCGTTTGGCTACACCTTC. It codes for CAIRKASFGYTF.